The 27 T cell receptor beta chains presented below share a single source sample, sequenced in a study of blood T cell repertoires in COVID-19. Measured with immunoSEQ multiplex PCR; TCRdb has only the in-frame clones, and not every one. This sample has some 330,000 clones; approximately 88% occur once, and the top ten carry about 3.9%. The material sequenced was peripheral blood. These receptors originate from a woman in her fifties or sixties with active or convalescent COVID-19.

V usage is TRBV7-2 and J usage is TRBJ1-1; D call uncertain. This CDR3 comprises 14 residues. Germline CDR1 SGHTA, CDR2 FQGNSA. V dropped 5 bases and J dropped 5 bases, with 15 bases sitting between them. The DNA of the CDR3 is TGTGCCAGCAGCCGCGGGATCCTACGGACTGAAGCTTTCTTT. This encodes CASSRGILRTEAFF.

The chain carries TRBV18 and TRBJ2-5; 11 bases align to TRBD2. Trimming cost V 4 bases and J 5 bases; bases outside gene matches: 3. Germline CDR1 KGHSH, CDR2 LQKENI. There are 14 residues in the CDR3. This chain's CDR3 is CASSRLAGLETQYF. CDR3 DNA: TGTGCCAGCTCACGACTAGCGGGGCTCGAGACCCAGTACTTC.

V usage is TRBV5-1 and J usage is TRBJ2-7; TRBD1 matches at 8 bases. The germline V gene encodes CDR1 SGHRS and CDR2 YFSETQ. This CDR3 region has 14 residues. After removal of 7 bases from V and 4 bases from J, the junction contained 10 bases not matched to a gene. The CDR3 region has the DNA TGCGCCAGCGGCATTGGACAGGGAAAATACGAGCAGTACTTC. Its translation is CASGIGQGKYEQYF.

The chain uses TRBV6-2 or TRBV6-3 and TRBJ2-4, with 9 bases lining up with TRBD2. The CDR3 covers 15 residues. The J segment lost 6 bases and the V segment lost 4 bases, leaving 7 bases of the junction unmatched. CDR1 is MNHEY and CDR2 is SVGEGT in the germline V gene. In DNA, the CDR3 is TGTGCCAGCAGTTCCTTCTGGCGGGAGGGAAACATTCAGTACTTC. Translated, it gives CASSSFWREGNIQYF.

The chain links TRBV4-1 to TRBJ1-1; D is ambiguous. The V end lost 1 base, the J end lost 0 bases, and 3 bases lay between the germline ends. The germline V gene has CDR1 MGHRA and CDR2 YSYEKL. There are 13 residues in the CDR3. CDR3 in amino acids: CASSQAVNTEAFF. CDR3 coding DNA: TGCGCCAGCAGCCAAGCTGTGAACACTGAAGCTTTCTTT.

The rearrangement links TRBV28 to TRBJ2-7; D uncertain. Germline V gives CDR1 MDHEN, CDR2 SYDVKM. CDR3 size: 17 residues. Trimming removed 6 bases from V and 0 bases from J, with 21 bases in between. CDR3 coding DNA: TGTGCCAGCAGCCCCCCCTCGCCAGCGAAGAGCTCCTACGAGCAGTACTTC. Translated, it gives CASSPPSPAKSSYEQYF.

This chain uses TRBV6-6 with TRBJ2-1, with TRBD2 identical over 7 bases. The CDR3 sequence is 12 residues long. Germline CDR1 and CDR2: MNHNY and SVGAGI (reference sequence). The J segment lost 15 bases and the V segment lost 6 bases, leaving 11 bases of the junction unmatched. The CDR3 region has the DNA TGTGCCAGCAGCCTTAGCGGGTCCAGCTTGTTCTTC. Protein sequence: CASSLSGSSLFF.

The rearrangement uses TRBV5-5 and TRBJ1-5; 9 nucleotides line up with TRBD1. V lost 4 bases and J lost 4; bases outside the gene matches: 6. This CDR3 region has 15 residues. Germline CDR1 reads SGHKS; CDR2 reads YYEKEE (reference sequence). Here the CDR3 DNA reads TGTGCCAGCAGCAGAACAGGGGGCCGGAATCAGCCCCAGCATTTT. Encoded protein: CASSRTGGRNQPQHF.

The J gene is TRBJ1-5, the V gene TRBV6-5, with 7 bases fitting TRBD1. CDR1 and CDR2 from the germline V gene are MNHEY and SVGAGI. Losses at the gene ends were 6 bases for V and 0 bases for J; bases not matched to a gene: 5. This CDR3 region has 15 residues. Here the CDR3 DNA reads TGTGCCAGCAGACCCAACAGGGGTAGCAATCAGCCCCAGCATTTT. Protein sequence: CASRPNRGSNQPQHF.

The CDR3 DNA reads as TGTGCCAGTAGTATGGACACCCGACAGGGGGCCGGTCGGTCACCCCTCCACTTT. Encoded protein: CASSMDTRQGAGRSPLHF. This sequence joins TRBV19 and TRBJ1-6, with 10 positions matching TRBD1. The CDR3 contains 18 residues. V trimming: 3 bases; J trimming: 10 bases; junction bases outside the gene matches: 15. In germline, CDR1 is LNHDA, CDR2 SQIVND (reference sequence).

This chain links TRBV28 with TRBJ1-5; 7 bases fit TRBD1. The CDR3 is 15 amino acids. Germline trimming cut 7 bases from V and 0 bases from J; bases unmatched to any gene: 6. Germline CDR1 is MDHEN and CDR2 is SYDVKM. DNA of the CDR3: TGTGCCAGCACTGATAACAGGGGTAGCAATCAGCCCCAGCATTTT. This encodes CASTDNRGSNQPQHF.

Remarks on this clone: In the same sample, other DNA sequences code for this CDR3. The rearrangement links TRBV3-1 (or the pseudogene TRBV3-2) to TRBJ1-1; tentatively, D is TRBD1 (5 bases). In germline, CDR1 is LGHDT, CDR2 YNNKEL (reference sequence). The CDR3 length is 14 residues. Trimming removed 1 base from V and 1 base from J, with 7 bases in between. The CDR3 DNA reads as TGTGCCAGCAGCCAAGCCCAGGGGAACACTGAAGCTTTCTTT. Translated, it gives CASSQAQGNTEAFF.

The chain carries TRBV18 and TRBJ1-1, with D tentatively TRBD1 (5 bases). Germline assignment: CDR1 KGHSH and CDR2 LQKENI. Trimming shortened V by 2 bases and J by 4 bases, and 14 bases separated the two germline ends. CDR3 length: 15 amino acids. CDR3 DNA sequence: TGTGCCAGCTCACCAGGACGAGCTCAGGGCACTGAAGCTTTCTTT. As protein: CASSPGRAQGTEAFF.

This clone was counted between two and nine times. This chain connects TRBV5-4 to TRBJ2-4; 8 nucleotides match TRBD2. Losses at the gene ends were 4 bases for V and 7 bases for J; bases not matched to a gene: 4. The length of the CDR3 is 13 residues. Germline CDR1 is SGHNT and CDR2 is YYREEE (reference sequence). CDR3 loop: CASSPGGGNIQYF. The CDR3 region has the DNA TGTGCCAGCAGCCCGGGGGGGGGCAACATTCAGTACTTC.

Only one count was recorded for this clone. The chain joins TRBV6-5 to TRBJ2-7, with unresolved D. There are 14 residues in the CDR3. V dropped 6 bases and J dropped 1 base, with 13 bases sitting between them. Germline values: CDR1 MNHEY, CDR2 SVGAGI. CDR3 residues: CASSQSILSYEQYF. In DNA, the CDR3 is TGTGCCAGCAGCCAAAGCATATTATCCTACGAGCAGTACTTC.

The chain uses TRBV6-5 and TRBJ1-1; unclear D gene. Germline V gene lookup returns CDR1 MNHEY and CDR2 SVGAGI. The CDR3 has 14 residues. V lost 6 bases to trimming and J lost 4 bases, with 15 bases between them. The CDR3 coding sequence is TGTGCCAGCAGGCCTATGGATGGAGTCACTGAAGCTTTCTTT. Amino acid sequence: CASRPMDGVTEAFF.

The chain employs TRBV5-1 and TRBJ2-2, with D tentatively TRBD2 (6 bases). The CDR3 runs 14 residues. In germline, CDR1 is SGHRS, CDR2 YFSETQ. Trimming removed 5 bases from V and 1 base from J, with 9 bases in between. The CDR3 DNA reads as TGCGCCAGCAGGCTGGGAGGGAACACCGGGGAGCTGTTTTTT. Translated: CASRLGGNTGELFF.

The chain carries TRBV29-1 and TRBJ1-2, with a weak D call TRBD1 (5 bases). From germline, CDR1 is SQVTM and CDR2 ANQGSEA. V lost 0 bases, J lost 8 bases, and 13 bases lay in between. The CDR3 contains 13 residues. For the CDR3, the DNA is TGCAGCGTTGAAGAAGGGGCCAAAAGGGGCTACACCTTC. Residues: CSVEEGAKRGYTF.

CDR3 amino acids: CASSWAGYQPQHF. CDR3 DNA sequence: TGTGCCAGCAGTTGGGCGGGTTATCAGCCCCAGCATTTT. V is TRBV12-3 or TRBV12-4 and J is TRBJ1-5; D remains ambiguous. The V end was cut by 4 bases, the J end by 5 bases, with 9 bases between. This CDR3 contains 13 residues.

The chain combines TRBV12-3 or TRBV12-4 with TRBJ1-1; tentative D call: TRBD1 (5 bases). CDR3 length equals 13 residues. V dropped 7 bases and J dropped 2 bases, with 11 bases sitting between them. CDR3 protein: CASILQVNTEAFF. In DNA, the CDR3 is TGTGCCAGCATCCTACAGGTTAACACTGAAGCTTTCTTT.

The chain carries TRBV5-4 and TRBJ1-3; D perhaps matches TRBD1 (6 bases). The CDR3 totals 13 residues. Germline-derived CDR1 and CDR2 are SGHNT and YYREEE (reference sequence). Trimming removed 7 bases at V and 6 bases at J, with 14 bases between. CDR3 in DNA: TGTGCCAGCTTGAAAGAGGGGGAAAACACCATATATTTT. Its translation: CASLKEGENTIYF.

Regarding this clone: This specimen includes other DNA sequences encoding the same CDR3. The chain combines TRBV28 with TRBJ1-2; no reliable D call. V lost 2 bases and J 4 bases, leaving 8 bases between the germline ends. The CDR3 covers 13 residues. Germline loops: CDR1 MDHEN, CDR2 SYDVKM. The CDR3 DNA is TGTGCCAGCAGTTTAGGCGGGAGCTATGGCTACACCTTC. This sequence encodes CASSLGGSYGYTF.

The gene calls are TRBV15 and TRBJ2-1, with 11 positions matching TRBD2. Germline assignment: CDR1 LNHNV and CDR2 YYDKDF (reference sequence). The CDR3 is made up of 18 amino acids. V was pared by 3 bases and J by 0 bases, with 7 bases of the junction left unmatched. CDR3 protein: CATSSRSGGVSSYNEQFF. Here the CDR3 DNA reads TGTGCCACCAGCAGCCGTAGCGGGGGGGTCAGCTCCTACAATGAGCAGTTCTTC.

This chain joins TRBV27 and TRBJ2-1; possibly TRBD2 for D (5 bases). CDR3 length equals 14 residues. V was trimmed by 6 bases and J by 6 bases, leaving 15 bases between them. In germline, CDR1 is MNHEY, CDR2 SMNVEV (reference sequence). The CDR3 here is CASRRLGVSNEQFF. The CDR3 coding sequence is TGTGCCAGCAGACGTCTCGGGGTAAGCAATGAGCAGTTCTTC.

The rearrangement joins TRBV30 to TRBJ1-5, with TRBD1 as a possible D gene (5 bases). V was trimmed by 1 base and J by 3 bases, leaving 7 bases between them. Germline V gene sequence: CDR1 GTSNPN, CDR2 SVGIG (reference sequence). This CDR3 is 13 amino acids long. CDR3 sequence reads: CAWSGQNNQPQHF. In DNA form, the CDR3 reads TGTGCCTGGAGTGGACAGAACAATCAGCCCCAGCATTTT. Full variable domain (missing parts from reference TRBV30 and TRBJ1-5): SQTIHQWPATLVQPVGSPLSLECTVEGTSNPNLYWYRQAAGRGLQLLFYSVGIGQISSEVPQNLSASRPQDRQFILSSKKLLLSDSGFYLCAWSGQNNQPQHFGDGTRLSIL.

Here the CDR3 DNA reads TGCAGCGTTGAAGTGGGCAGCTCCTACGAGCAGTACTTC. Its translation: CSVEVGSSYEQYF. The chain recombines TRBV29-1 with TRBJ2-7; D gene unclear. Germline V gives CDR1 SQVTM, CDR2 ANQGSEA. The CDR3 has 13 amino acids. Trimming left V 1 base short and J 0 bases short, with 7 bases between.

This chain joins TRBV5-4 and TRBJ1-1, with D possibly being TRBD1 (6 bases). V lost 4 bases to trimming and J lost 1 base, with 14 bases between them. The length of the CDR3 is 15 residues. The germline gives CDR1 SGHNT, CDR2 YYREEE (reference sequence). The CDR3 region has the DNA TGTGCCAGCAGCCCTTGGGACAACCCGAACACTGAAGCTTTCTTT. It translates to CASSPWDNPNTEAFF.